This TCR beta chain was captured by sequencing in a study of CD8 T cells in Susac syndrome. A quantity of about 0.5 to 1 ug RNA underwent reverse transcription using random hexamers. The authors amplified TCR beta CDR3 across 54 Vbeta and 13 Jbeta using immunoSEQ multiplex PCR. TCRdb independently ran MiXCR on the immunoSEQ multiplex PCR reads; one entry per CDR3 protein. The sample yields 100,000 or so distinct CDR3 sequences, 85% to 95% seen once. With regard to this clonotype: What it recognizes is unknown.

Germline-derived CDR1 and CDR2 are SGHTA and FQGNSA. CDR3 size: 14 residues. J was trimmed by 5 bases and V by 2 bases; bases with no gene match: 1. General study findings and limits: In its TCR sequencing and HLA analysis, the study acknowledged that the number of individuals was relatively small.

The sequence was collected from a human donor in good health. The V and J genes are TRBV7-2 and TRBJ2-3, with 10 bases identical to TRBD2. What was sequenced was CD8+ T cells from PBMCs. The CDR3 region has the DNA TGTGCCAGCAGCTTACAGCGGGGGGGAGATACGCAGTATTTT. Its protein product is CASSLQRGGDTQYF.